The entry below describes one T cell receptor (beta chain). Trimming removed 1 base from V and 0 bases from J, with 10 bases in between. CDR3 size: 15 residues. Germline CDR1 SGHVS, CDR2 FNYEAQ. MiXCR, applied by TCRdb to the 5' RACE reads, yields one record per CDR3 protein. The sample shows around 470,000 distinct CDR3 sequences, 12% to 15% of them seen only once. These data originate in a study of identical twins. This sample was also put to use in a study of yellow fever vaccine responses in identical twins.

V gene TRBV7-6 combines with J gene TRBJ2-7; D is possibly TRBD1 (5 bases). Sample: CD4+ T cells sorted from blood. The receptor comes from a woman younger than 30 in good health. This chain's CDR3 is CASSLGTRSSYEQYF. The CDR3 DNA follows: TGTGCCAGCAGCTTAGGGACACGGTCCTCCTACGAGCAGTACTTC.